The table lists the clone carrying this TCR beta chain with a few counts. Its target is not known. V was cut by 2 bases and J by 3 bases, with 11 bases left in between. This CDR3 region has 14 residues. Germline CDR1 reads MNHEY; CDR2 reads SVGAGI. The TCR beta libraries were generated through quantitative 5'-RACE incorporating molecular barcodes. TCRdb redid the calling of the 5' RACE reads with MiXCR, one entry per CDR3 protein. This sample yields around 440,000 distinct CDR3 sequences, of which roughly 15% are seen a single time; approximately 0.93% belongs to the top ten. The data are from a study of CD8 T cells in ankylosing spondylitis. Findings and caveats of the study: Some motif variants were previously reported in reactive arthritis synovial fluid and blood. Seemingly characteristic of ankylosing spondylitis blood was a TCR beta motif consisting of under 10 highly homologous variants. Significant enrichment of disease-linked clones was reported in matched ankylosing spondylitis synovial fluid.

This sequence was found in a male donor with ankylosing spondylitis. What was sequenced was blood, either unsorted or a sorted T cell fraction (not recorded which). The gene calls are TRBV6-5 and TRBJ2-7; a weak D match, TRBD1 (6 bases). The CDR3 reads CASSYGRGGYEQYF. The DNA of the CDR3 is TGTGCCAGCAGTTACGGCAGGGGCGGCTACGAGCAGTACTTC.